Detailed here is one TCR beta chain. The antigen is not known. Per germline, CDR1 SGHVS and CDR2 FNYEAQ. This CDR3 has 15 amino acids. With 2 bases clipped from V and 7 bases from J, the junction kept 4 bases outside the gene matches. This entry belongs to a study of shared clonotypes between healthy human individuals. Findings and caveats of the study: Clonotypes that were shared across a handful of donors made up roughly 5% of naive CD4 clonotypes. Large sequencing depth failed to make sorted-subset sequencing complete, rarefaction showed.

Only in-frame clones appear in the TCRdb table, and some are missing; sequencing was by immunoSEQ multiplex PCR. The table shows approximately 1,500,000 clones, with around 98% occurring only once. The receptor was isolated from a man aged 25 to 40 in good health. The sequencing input was naive CD4+ T cells sorted from blood. The subset is: CD45RA+ positively selected. The chain is built from TRBV7-6 and TRBJ2-2; 10 bases are a match to TRBD2. The CDR3 protein is CASSLLAGAGGELFF. The CDR3 coding sequence is TGTGCCAGCAGCTTACTAGCGGGAGCGGGCGGGGAGCTGTTTTTT.